What follows are 4 T cell receptor beta chains derived from one specimen sequenced in a study of cytomegalovirus exposure and HLA in healthy donors (TCRdb year 2017). Libraries were prepared through the immunoSEQ multiplex PCR assay. For the multiplex PCR, a mixture combining 60 forward primers for TCR Vbeta segments and 13 reverse primers for TCR Jbeta segments was used. Not all clones reach the TCRdb copy of this immuneACCESS table, which keeps in-frame sequences only. Checked studies attribute under half of the gap to unresolved V genes and leave the rest unexplained. Here the sample has some 140,000 clones; around three quarters occur a single time. The ten largest clones add up to approximately 0.97% of the sample. The sample comprised PBMCs. These receptors were taken from a man between 18 and 29 years old in good health and CMV-seronegative.

The chain carries TRBV7-6 and TRBJ1-1; 7 bases agree with TRBD1. This CDR3 comprises 14 residues. Germline V gives CDR1 SGHVS, CDR2 FNYEAQ. Germline trimming cut 4 bases from V and 0 bases from J; bases unmatched to any gene: 2. The CDR3 DNA reads as TGTGCCAGCAGCTGGGACAGTCTGAACACTGAAGCTTTCTTT. Translation gives CASSWDSLNTEAFF.

The chain links TRBV11-2 to TRBJ2-1, with D possibly TRBD2 on 5 matching bases. V was clipped by 5 bases and J by 10 bases, with 12 bases between them. Germline lookup yields CDR1 SGHAT and CDR2 FQNNGV. This CDR3 contains 12 residues. This CDR3 is CASSPEEGEQFF. DNA of the CDR3: TGTGCCAGCAGCCCTGAAGAGGGAGAGCAGTTCTTC.

As concerns this clone: The sample contains more than one DNA sequence encoding this CDR3. V gene TRBV6-5 combines with J gene TRBJ1-2; 8 nucleotides align to TRBD1. Unmatched junction bases numbered 13, after V lost 8 bases and J lost 8 bases. CDR1 and CDR2 from the germline V gene are MNHEY and SVGAGI. The CDR3 covers 14 residues. Here the CDR3 reads CASQNSGGEYGYTF. The DNA for the CDR3 is TGTGCCAGCCAAAACTCAGGGGGCGAATACGGCTACACCTTC.

The chain recombines TRBV27 with TRBJ2-3; perhaps TRBD1 as D (6 bases). The V gene's germline CDR1 is MNHEY and CDR2 SMNVEV (reference sequence). This CDR3 is built from 15 residues. V was cut by 5 bases and J by 3 bases, with 15 bases left in between. The CDR3, as DNA: TGTGCCAGCAGTCCACAGGGCAGGGAAACAGATACGCAGTATTTT. Its translation: CASSPQGRETDTQYF.